This section outlines one TCR beta chain sequence together with its context. Its matching antigen is unknown. This sample is part of a study of cytomegalovirus exposure and HLA in healthy donors. PCR was performed using 60 Vbeta and 13 Jbeta primers. Here immunoSEQ multiplex PCR was the method, and the copy in TCRdb shows in-frame clones only, minus some. The data show 150,000 to 200,000 clones, with around three quarters seen just once and about 2.5% held by the top ten. Regarding donors, all were healthy bone marrow donors. Study-wide results and caveats: Later analysis demonstrated an association between a missense DCLRE1C variant and TCR beta V- and J-gene trimming.

Sequencing used PBMCs. The TCR sequence derives from a woman aged 45-59 years in good health and CMV-seronegative.

The CDR3 DNA sequence: TGTGCCAGCAGTTACTTACCGGACAGCTCCTACGAGCAGTACTTC. Its protein is CASSYLPDSSYEQYF. The chain recombines TRBV6-6 with TRBJ2-7, with D tentatively TRBD1 (6 bases). CDR3 length: 15 amino acids. Per the germline V gene, CDR1 is MNHNY and CDR2 is SVGAGI (reference sequence). V shed 1 base and J shed 0 bases, with 10 bases lying between them.